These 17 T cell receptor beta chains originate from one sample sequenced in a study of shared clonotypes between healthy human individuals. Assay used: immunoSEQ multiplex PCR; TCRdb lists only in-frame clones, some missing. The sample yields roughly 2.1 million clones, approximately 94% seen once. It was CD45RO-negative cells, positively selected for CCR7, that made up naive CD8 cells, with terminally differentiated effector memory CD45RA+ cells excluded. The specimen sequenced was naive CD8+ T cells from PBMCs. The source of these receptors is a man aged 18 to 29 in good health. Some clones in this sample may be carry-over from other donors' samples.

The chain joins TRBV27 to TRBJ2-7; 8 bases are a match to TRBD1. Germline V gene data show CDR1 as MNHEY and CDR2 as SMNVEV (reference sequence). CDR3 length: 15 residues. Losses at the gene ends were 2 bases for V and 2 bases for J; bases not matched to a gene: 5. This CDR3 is CASSLGQGLAYEQYF. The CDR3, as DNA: TGTGCCAGCAGTTTAGGACAGGGCCTGGCCTACGAGCAGTACTTC.

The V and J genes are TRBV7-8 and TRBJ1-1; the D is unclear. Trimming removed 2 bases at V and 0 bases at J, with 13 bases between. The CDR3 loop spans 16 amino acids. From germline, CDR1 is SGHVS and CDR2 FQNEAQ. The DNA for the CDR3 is TGTGCCAGCAGCTTACGGTCGGCTACGATGAACACTGAAGCTTTCTTT. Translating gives CASSLRSATMNTEAFF.

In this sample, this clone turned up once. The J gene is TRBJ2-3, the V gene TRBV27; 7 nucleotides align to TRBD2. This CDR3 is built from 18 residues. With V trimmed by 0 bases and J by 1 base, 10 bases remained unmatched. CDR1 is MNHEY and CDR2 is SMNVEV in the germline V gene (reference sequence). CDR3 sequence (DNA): TGTGCCAGCAGTTTATCAAATGGGGCGGGAGATCGCACAGATACGCAGTATTTT. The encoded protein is CASSLSNGAGDRTDTQYF.

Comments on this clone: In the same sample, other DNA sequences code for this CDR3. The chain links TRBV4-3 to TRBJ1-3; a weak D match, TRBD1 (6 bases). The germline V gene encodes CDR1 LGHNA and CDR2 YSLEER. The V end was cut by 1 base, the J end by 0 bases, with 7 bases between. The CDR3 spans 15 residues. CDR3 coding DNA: TGCGCCAGCAGCCAAGGACAGGCCTCTGGAAACACCATATATTTT. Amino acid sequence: CASSQGQASGNTIYF.

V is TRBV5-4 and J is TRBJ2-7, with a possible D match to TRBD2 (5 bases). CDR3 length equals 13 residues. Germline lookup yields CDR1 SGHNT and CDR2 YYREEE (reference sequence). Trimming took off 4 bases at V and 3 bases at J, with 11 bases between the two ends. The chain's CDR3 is CASSMDLIYEQYF. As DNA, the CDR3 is TGTGCCAGCAGCATGGACTTGATCTACGAGCAGTACTTC.

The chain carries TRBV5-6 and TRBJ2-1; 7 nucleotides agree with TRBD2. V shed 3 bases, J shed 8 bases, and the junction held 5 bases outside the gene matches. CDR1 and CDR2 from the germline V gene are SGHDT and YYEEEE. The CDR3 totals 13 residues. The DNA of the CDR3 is TGTGCCAGCAGCTGGGGAGGGACGTATGAGCAGTTCTTC. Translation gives CASSWGGTYEQFF. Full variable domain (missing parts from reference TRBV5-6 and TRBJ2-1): DAGVTQSPTHLIKTRGQQVTLRCSPKSGHDTVSWYQQALGQGPQFIFQYYEEEERQRGNFPDRFSGHQFPNYSSELNVNALLLGDSALYLCASSWGGTYEQFFGPGTRLTVL.

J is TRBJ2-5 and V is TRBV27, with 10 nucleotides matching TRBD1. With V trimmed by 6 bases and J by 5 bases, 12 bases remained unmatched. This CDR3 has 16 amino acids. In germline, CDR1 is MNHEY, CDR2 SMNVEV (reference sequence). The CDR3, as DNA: TGTGCCAGCAGCACCCGGCGACAGGGGGCGGTGGAGACCCAGTACTTC. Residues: CASSTRRQGAVETQYF.

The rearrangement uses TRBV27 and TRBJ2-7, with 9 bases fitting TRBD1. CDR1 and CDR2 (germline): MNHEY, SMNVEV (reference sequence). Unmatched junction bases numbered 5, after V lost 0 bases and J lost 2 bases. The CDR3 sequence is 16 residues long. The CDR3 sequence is CASSLSGDRAAYEQYF. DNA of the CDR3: TGTGCCAGCAGTTTATCGGGGGACAGGGCGGCCTACGAGCAGTACTTC.

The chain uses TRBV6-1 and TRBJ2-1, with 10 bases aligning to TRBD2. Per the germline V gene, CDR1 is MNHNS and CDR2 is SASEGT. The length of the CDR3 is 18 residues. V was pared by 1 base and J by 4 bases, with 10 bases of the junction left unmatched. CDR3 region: CASSEELIAGGLYNEQFF. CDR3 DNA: TGTGCCAGCAGTGAAGAATTAATAGCGGGAGGCTTGTACAATGAGCAGTTCTTC.

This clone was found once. The CDR3 bases are TGTGCCAGCACCACAGGAGTGGGCTATGGCTACACCTTC. The encoded protein is CASTTGVGYGYTF. The chain carries TRBV6-5 and TRBJ1-2; D may be TRBD1 (5 bases). In germline, CDR1 is MNHEY, CDR2 SVGAGI. The CDR3 contains 13 residues. V lost 7 bases and J lost 4, with 13 bases in between.

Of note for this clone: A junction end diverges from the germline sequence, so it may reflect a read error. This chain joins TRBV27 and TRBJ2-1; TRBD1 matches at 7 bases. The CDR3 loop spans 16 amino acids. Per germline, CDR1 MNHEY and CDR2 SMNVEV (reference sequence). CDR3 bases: TGTGCCAGCAGTTTCTTTTGGACAGGCTCCAACAATGAGCAGTTCTTC. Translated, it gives CASSFFWTGSNNEQFF.

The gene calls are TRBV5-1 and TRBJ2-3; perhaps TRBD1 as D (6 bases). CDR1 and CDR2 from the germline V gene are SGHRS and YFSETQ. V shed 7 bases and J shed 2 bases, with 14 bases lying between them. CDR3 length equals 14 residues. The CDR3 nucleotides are TGCGCCAGCGCCCCGCAGGGGCCCACAGATACGCAGTATTTT. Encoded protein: CASAPQGPTDTQYF.

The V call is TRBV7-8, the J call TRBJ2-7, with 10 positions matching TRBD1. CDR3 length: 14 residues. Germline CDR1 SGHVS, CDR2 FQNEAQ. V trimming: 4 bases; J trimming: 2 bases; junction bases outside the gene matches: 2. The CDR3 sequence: CASSSGTGAYEQYF. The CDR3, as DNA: TGTGCCAGCAGCTCCGGGACAGGGGCCTACGAGCAGTACTTC.

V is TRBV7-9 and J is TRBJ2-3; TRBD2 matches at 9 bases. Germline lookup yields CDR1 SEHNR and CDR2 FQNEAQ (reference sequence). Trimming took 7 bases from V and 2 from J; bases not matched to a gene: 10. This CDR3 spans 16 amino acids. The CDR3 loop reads CASTSRLAGLTDTQYF. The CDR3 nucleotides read TGTGCCAGCACCTCGCGGCTAGCGGGACTCACAGATACGCAGTATTTT.

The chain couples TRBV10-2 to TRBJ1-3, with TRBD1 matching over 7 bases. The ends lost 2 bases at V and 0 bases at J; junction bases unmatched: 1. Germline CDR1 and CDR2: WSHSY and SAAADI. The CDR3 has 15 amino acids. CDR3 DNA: TGCGCCAGCAGTGAGGGGGACAGCTCTGGAAACACCATATATTTT. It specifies CASSEGDSSGNTIYF.

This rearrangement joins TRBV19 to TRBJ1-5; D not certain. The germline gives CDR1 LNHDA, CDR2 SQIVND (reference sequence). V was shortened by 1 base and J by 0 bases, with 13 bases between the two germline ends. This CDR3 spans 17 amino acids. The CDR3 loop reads CASSIGRRTYSNQPQHF. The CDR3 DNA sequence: TGTGCCAGTAGTATAGGGAGACGGACGTATAGCAATCAGCCCCAGCATTTT.

CDR3 protein: CASRGMIGIAGVADTQYF. The CDR3 DNA reads TGTGCCAGCAGAGGGATGATAGGAATAGCGGGAGTGGCAGATACGCAGTATTTT. The chain recombines TRBV11-2 with TRBJ2-3, with 9 bases matching TRBD2. Losses at the gene ends were 6 bases for V and 4 bases for J; bases not matched to a gene: 17. This CDR3 has 18 residues. The V gene's germline CDR1 is SGHAT and CDR2 FQNNGV.